This T cell receptor beta chain was retrieved from a study of shared clonotypes between healthy human individuals. For the study at large: Researchers drew samples from a couple of women and a few men aged 18 to 49.

Several immunoSEQ 96-well plates shared each subset's DNA, each plate a replicate. The repertoire was sequenced with immunoSEQ multiplex PCR; TCRdb's copy has only in-frame clones and lacks some. The table has 490,000 or so clones, 76% seen once. The CDR3 is 13 amino acids. Germline loops: CDR1 SGHNT, CDR2 YYREEE (reference sequence). Trimming stripped 0 bases from V and 7 bases from J, with 10 bases between. Donors comprised only Caucasian adults living in Nashville, Tennessee. This clone appeared a few times. This clonotype was obtained from a woman in her forties in good health. Some clones in this sample may be carry-over from other donors' samples. Sample: PBMCs. The chain combines TRBV5-4 with TRBJ1-1, with a possible D match to TRBD1 (6 bases). The CDR3 coding sequence is TGTGCCAGCAGCTTGGGGGGGCATGGTGAAGCTTTCTTT. This codes for CASSLGGHGEAFF.